In this sample, the clone carrying this T cell receptor (beta chain) turned up a few times. The entry originates in a study of blood T cell repertoires in COVID-19. Study-wide context: The United States, Italy and Spain provided the acute and convalescent COVID-19 samples. Nucleic acid was either cDNA or gDNA, and it came from T cells, B-cell-depleted T cells, or PBMCs.

J gave up 4 bases and V 4 bases, and 13 bases lay outside the gene matches. This CDR3 contains 18 residues. The germline gives CDR1 MNHEY, CDR2 SMNVEV (reference sequence). In the study's own analysis: Scientists estimated how many nucleated cells there were by amplifying reference gene primers. The data were produced by immunoSEQ multiplex PCR, yet TCRdb's version contains in-frame clones alone and is incomplete. That table supplies the V and J calls and clone size; D and trimming were determined from the DNA. The table includes some 700,000 clones, 80% to 90% detected once. The chain recombines TRBV27 with TRBJ1-3; 10 bases match TRBD1. What was sequenced was peripheral blood. This clonotype was sampled from a young woman with acute or convalescent COVID-19. The CDR3 region has the DNA TGTGCCAGCAGTTCCTCCCTCCTGACAGGGGGCAGGGGAAACACCATATATTTT. Protein product: CASSSSLLTGGRGNTIYF.